This T cell receptor beta chain was captured by sequencing in a study of blood T cell repertoires in COVID-19 (dated by TCRdb to 2020 to 2022). In the study overall: The collaborator samples originated in the United States, Italy and Spain and spanned the acute and convalescent phases of COVID-19. Sample metadata almost always included a de-identified subject ID, COVID-19 status, age in years and sex. Where HLA class I and class II types were available, the types were taken from metadata supplied by the sample provider, not from assay-based typing. Samples came from the ongoing ImmuneRACE study (first 160 participants) plus 1,254 subjects from 6 global collaborators. Deeply sampled blood TCRbeta repertoires from subjects exposed to, actively infected with, or recovered from COVID-19 were included in the dataset. The prospective study material was composed of cDNA or gDNA derived from T cells, B-cell-depleted T cells, or PBMCs. A freely available public database, intended as a resource for researchers studying the immune response to SARS-CoV-2, is where the repertoires were released.

V lost 2 bases and J lost 1 base, and the count of bases not matched to a germline gene is 6. As encoded in the germline V gene (reference sequence), CDR1 is LGHDT while CDR2 is YNNKEL. From cysteine to phenylalanine, the CDR3 is 16 amino acids long. Only the CDR3 DNA stays, 48 bases, in frame from base 1. The full study reports these points: The quantity of clinical and demographic metadata differed by source and by participant and was supplied without curation.

Collaborating institutions collected whole blood in K2EDTA tubes following their own protocols. For TCRbeta analysis, collaborators shipped samples as frozen whole blood, isolated PBMCs, or DNA extracted from either of those sample types. The immunoSEQ Assay, a bias-controlled multiplex PCR, was used to amplify TCRbeta CDR3 regions from genomic DNA. As for the authors' bioinformatics: The number of nucleated cells in each sample was estimated from the amplification of reference gene primers within the assay. Sequence reads were collapsed and filtered to measure the absolute abundance of every unique TCRbeta CDR3 rearrangement. For each sample, productive Simpson clonality was calculated as the square root of Simpson's diversity index over productive rearrangements. Not all clones reach the TCRdb copy of this immuneACCESS table, which keeps in-frame sequences only. Checked studies attribute under half of the gap to unresolved V genes and leave the rest unexplained. The V and J calls and the clone size are those of that table, but D and trimming were determined from the DNA. The sample table lists under 200,000 clones, about 82% of them with a count of one. 6.5% of the sample is in the top ten clones.

Comment on this clone: Which antigen it targets is not known. No quality values exist for individual bases; no much larger clone is one base distant. The same CDR3 is also encoded by other DNA sequences in this sample.

The chain uses TRBV3-1 (or the pseudogene TRBV3-2) and TRBJ1-2; a stretch of 8 junction bases matches TRBD1. The receptor's source is a man between 65 and 79 years old with active or convalescent COVID-19. Sequenced: peripheral blood. The nucleotide sequence reads as follows: TGTGCCAGCAGCCAAAAAGGACAGGGCATTAACTATGGCTACACCTTC. Its protein is CASSQKGQGINYGYTF.